These T cell receptor beta chains were read from a single sample in a study of siplizumab effects on memory and regulatory T cells. TCRdb's table, derived via immunoSEQ multiplex PCR, lists solely in-frame clones and lacks some. Of over 100,000 clones listed, roughly 90% are singletons. Sequenced: CD4+ T cells sorted from blood. The receptors stem from a human donor in good health. Each CDR3 is given with its conserved first and last residue. Fields, in order: clone size, J gene, V gene, D gene, CDR3 DNA, CDR3 protein. The D gene is left open where the match is weak. Some rows have no size entry. The others give once, few or many, or a class for an expanded clone.

. TRBJ2-2 TRBV5-4 . TGTGCCAGCAGCTTTACTAGTTCCACCGGGGAGCTGTTTTTT CASSFTSSTGELFF
. TRBJ2-1 TRBV5-1 TRBD2 TGCGCCAGCAGCTTTATAGCGGGAGGCAACAATGAGCAGTTCTTC CASSFIAGGNNEQFF
. TRBJ2-3 TRBV21-1 . TGTGCCAGCAGCAAAGGAGGGGAGTCAGATACGCAGTATTTT CASSKGGESDTQYF
. TRBJ1-1 TRBV7-7 . TGTGCCAGCAGCCCCGCCGCAGGGGTAAACACTGAAGCTTTCTTT CASSPAAGVNTEAFF
few TRBJ2-5 TRBV5-4 TRBD2 TGTGCCAGCAGCTTGCCCGGGACTAGCGGGAGGGAGACCCAGTACTTC CASSLPGTSGRETQYF
once TRBJ1-1 TRBV5-1 . TGCGCCAGCAGCTTGGCACGGGAGAAAGCTTTCTTT CASSLAREKAFF
. TRBJ2-7 TRBV5-4 TRBD2 TGTGCCAGCAGCTTGGGTCTAGGCACGGGGGGCGAGCAGTACTTC CASSLGLGTGGEQYF
. TRBJ2-1 TRBV7-9 TRBD1 TGTGCCAGCAGGTATACAGGGGGTAGCTCCTACAATGAGCAGTTCTTC CASRYTGGSSYNEQFF
. TRBJ2-1 TRBV6-1 TRBD2 TGTGCCAGCGCTCTTCGGTCACTAGCGGGTGAGCAGTTCTTC CASALRSLAGEQFF
. TRBJ2-7 TRBV4-2 . TGTGCCAGCAGCCTCAGGGGCAGGGTCTATGTGGGCCTCGAATTCTTC CASSLRGRVYVGLEFF
. TRBJ1-1 TRBV7-9 . TGTGCCAGCAGCATTACAGGAGCGAACACTGAAGCTTTCTTT CASSITGANTEAFF
once TRBJ1-1 TRBV5-1 . TGCGCCAGCAGCTTGGCCGAAATATTAGCCGATGAAGCTTTCTTT CASSLAEILADEAFF
. TRBJ2-1 TRBV6-1 . TGTGCCAGCAGTGAAGCTGGTCGATCCTACAATGAGCAGTTCTTC CASSEAGRSYNEQFF
. TRBJ1-2 TRBV5-4 . TGTGCCAGCAGCGATGAGGGAAACTATGGCTACACCTTC CASSDEGNYGYTF
. TRBJ2-1 TRBV2 . TGTGCCAGCAAGGGGCCGGGAAACAATGAGCAGTTCTTC CASKGPGNNEQFF
. TRBJ1-1 TRBV29-1 TRBD1 TGCAGCGTTGAAGCTACAGGGGTCGTTGGTGAAGCTTTCTTT CSVEATGVVGEAFF
. TRBJ1-2 TRBV5-1 TRBD1 TGCGCCAGCAGCCGAGATGGGACAGGACAGAATGGCTACACCTTC CASSRDGTGQNGYTF
. TRBJ2-3 TRBV9 . TGTGCCAGCAGCCCCCGCCAGGGGTTGGGCACAGATACGCAGTATTTT CASSPRQGLGTDTQYF
. TRBJ2-5 TRBV4-1 . TGCGCCAGCAGCCAAGTCTATCCTAGCGTGGAGACCCAGTACTTC CASSQVYPSVETQYF
few TRBJ2-1 TRBV9 TRBD2 TGTGCCAGCTCCTTTGATAGCGGGAGGGTCGGTGAGCAGTTCTTC CASSFDSGRVGEQFF
. TRBJ2-1 TRBV5-4 TRBD2 TGTGCCAGCCCACCCTCCCCGACTAGCGGATACAATGAGCAGTTCTTC CASPPSPTSGYNEQFF
. TRBJ2-3 TRBV7-9 TRBD2 TGTGCCAGCAGCAAAGCGGGAGGAGGCACAGATACGCAGTATTTT CASSKAGGGTDTQYF
. TRBJ2-3 TRBV27 TRBD2 TGTGCCAGCAACAAACGGGTAGCGGGAGTCGTAATGACAGATACGCAGTATTTT CASNKRVAGVVMTDTQYF
. TRBJ2-7 TRBV4-1 . TGCGCCAGCAGCCGAGTCCAGGGTTACGAGCAGTACTTC CASSRVQGYEQYF
. TRBJ2-7 TRBV5-1 TRBD1 TGCGCCAGCAGCCAGGTCCAACCGGGACAGGCCTCCTACGAGCAGTACTTC CASSQVQPGQASYEQYF
. TRBJ2-3 TRBV9 TRBD2 TGTGCCAGCAGCGTCTCCGGTTGGGGGAGGGGCACAGATACGCAGTATTTT CASSVSGWGRGTDTQYF
. TRBJ1-5 TRBV28 . TGTGCCAGCAGTTTAAGTTCCGCTTATAGCAATCAGCCCCAGCATTTT CASSLSSAYSNQPQHF
once TRBJ2-5 TRBV7-9 . TGTGCCAGCAGCCGGGGACCGTTTGTGGAGACCCAGTACTTC CASSRGPFVETQYF
. TRBJ1-2 TRBV9 . TGTGCCAGCAGCGTAGTAGTCGAGGGGGGAAACTATGGCTACACCTTC CASSVVVEGGNYGYTF
once TRBJ2-5 TRBV9 . TGTGCCAGCAGCGTAGGTGGGAGTGGGCACCAAGAGACCCAGTACTTC CASSVGGSGHQETQYF
. TRBJ2-3 TRBV19 . TGTGCCAGTAGTTATGGGGGGCAGACGGATACGCAGTATTTT CASSYGGQTDTQYF
. TRBJ1-5 TRBV28 . TGTGCCAGCAGTCCAACGCCCGTCACAACGCCCCAGCATTTT CASSPTPVTTPQHF
once TRBJ2-3 TRBV11-1 . TGTGCCAGCAGCCTCCGGGCCCCGGGGGTTACGCAGTATTTT CASSLRAPGVTQYF
. TRBJ2-7 TRBV10-2 TRBD2 TGCGCCAGCAGGGGGCTAGCGGGAGGGCCGAGGGAGCAGTACTTC CASRGLAGGPREQYF
. TRBJ1-1 TRBV10-3 TRBD1 TGTGCCATCAGAGGACAGGGGGCGGTGAGCACTGAAGCTTTCTTT CAIRGQGAVSTEAFF